One and the same sample provided the 9 T cell receptor beta chains below, sequenced in a study of T cells in women clearing cervical HPV infection. Clones were read by immunoSEQ multiplex PCR, and TCRdb kept only the in-frame ones, dropping some. This repertoire includes about 31,000 clones. Sequenced input: blood buffy coat. These receptors all stem from a woman aged 18 to 75 with a cervical HPV16 infection that either progressed to CIN3+ or cleared (not recorded which).

In the case of this clone: Read coverage stops 3 residues before the CDR3 terminus; the germline J gene supplies the remainder. This chain uses TRBV4-2 with TRBJ1-5; 9 positions match TRBD1. There are 19 residues in the CDR3. Germline values: CDR1 LGHNA, CDR2 YNFKEQ. The V gene end was trimmed by 2 bases and the J gene end by 1 base; junction bases not matched to a gene: 12. CDR3 DNA (partial): TGTGCCAGCAGCCAATTTACAGGGGGCCTAATAGGGAGCAATCAGCCC. Its protein product is CASSQFTGGLIGSNQP. The whole CDR3 region reads CASSQFTGGLIGSNQPQHF.

Concerning this clone: The read falls 3 residues short of the CDR3 end, and the missing part is taken from the germline J gene. The V and J genes are TRBV6-2 or TRBV6-3 and TRBJ1-1; TRBD1 agrees at 9 bases. Germline V gene lookup returns CDR1 MNHEY and CDR2 SVGEGT. CDR3 length: 12 amino acids. CDR3 DNA (partial): TGTGCCAGCAGTTGGACGGGACAGGGA. Protein product: CASSWTGQG. Given in full, the CDR3 is CASSWTGQGAFF.

On this clone: The CDR3 end lies 3 residues beyond the end of the read and is filled in from the germline J gene. This chain links TRBV5-1 with TRBJ1-2; 9 bases agree with TRBD1. CDR1 is SGHRS, CDR2 YFSETQ, per germline. Unmatched junction bases numbered 14, after V lost 5 bases and J lost 6 bases. CDR3 length equals 16 residues. The part of the CDR3 DNA that was read is TGCGCCAGCAGGGTTCTAGGGACAGGGAGTTTTCATGGC. This gives the protein CASRVLGTGSFHG. The entire CDR3 protein is CASRVLGTGSFHGYTF.

As to this clone: The read terminates 3 residues before the CDR3 end, so the remaining end is supplied by the germline J gene. The V and J genes are TRBV7-9 and TRBJ2-4, with a tentative D call TRBD1 (6 bases). The CDR3 totals 12 residues. Germline-derived CDR1 and CDR2 are SEHNR and FQNEAQ (reference sequence). The sequenced part of the CDR3 DNA is TGTGCCAGCAGCGGGGACAACTATGGT. Protein sequence: CASSGDNYG. The full CDR3 protein is CASSGDNYGQYF.

In regard to this clone: The CDR3 end lies 3 residues beyond the end of the read and is filled in from the germline J gene. The rearrangement uses TRBV29-1 and TRBJ2-1; D may be TRBD1 (6 bases). This CDR3 has 14 amino acids. The germline V and J ends were trimmed by 0 bases and 7 bases, with 13 bases remaining between them. From germline, CDR1 is SQVTM and CDR2 ANQGSEA. CDR3: CSVEDDERGNEQFF. The CDR3 DNA, read in part, is TGCAGCGTTGAAGATGATGAGAGGGGGAATGAG.

For this clone: The read is 3 residues too short to cover the CDR3 end, so that end is filled in from the germline J gene. The V call is TRBV2, the J call TRBJ1-2; D remains unclear. Germline values: CDR1 SNHLY, CDR2 FYNNEI. There are 11 residues in the CDR3. CDR3 DNA (partial): TGTGCCAGCTCCGGTGTCTTCGAC. Residues: CASSGVFD. The CDR3 in full is CASSGVFDYTF.

Notes on this clone: Read coverage stops 3 residues before the CDR3 terminus; the germline J gene supplies the remainder. This chain connects TRBV11-2 to TRBJ2-7; D possibly corresponds to TRBD2 (6 bases). Germline CDR1 reads SGHAT; CDR2 reads FQNNGV. This CDR3 spans 14 amino acids. The V gene lost 1 base and the J gene lost 2 bases, with 9 bases spanning the gap. CDR3 bases read: TGTGCCAGCAGCTTAGGACGGGGGACCTACGAG. This codes for CASSLGRGTYE. The whole CDR3 sequence is CASSLGRGTYEQYF.

About this clone: The read gets to within 3 residues of the CDR3 end, and the germline J gene fills in the rest. V usage is TRBV19 and J usage is TRBJ2-2; a possible D gene is TRBD1 (6 bases). Looked up from germline, CDR1 is LNHDA and CDR2 is SQIVND (reference sequence). The CDR3 has 13 residues. The CDR3 loop reads CASSSRGGSPLFF. The CDR3 bases that were read are TGTGCCAGTAGTTCCAGGGGTGGGTCACCG.

On this clone: The CDR3 end lies 3 residues beyond the end of the read and is filled in from the germline J gene. The gene calls are TRBV7-2 and TRBJ2-1; D gene ambiguous. The germline gives CDR1 SGHTA, CDR2 FQGNSA. Trimming left V 6 bases short and J 0 bases short, with 12 bases between. CDR3 length: 15 amino acids. The CDR3 loop reads CASRRLVTSYNEQFF. Partial CDR3 DNA: TGTGCCAGCAGGAGGCTAGTAACCTCCTACAATGAG.